This TCR beta chain originates from a study of T-cell reconstitution after alpha-beta-depleted transplantation in children. CDR1 MNHEY and CDR2 SVGAGI come from the germline V gene. Trimming left V 0 bases short and J 7 bases short, with 6 bases between. The CDR3 contains 13 residues. This clonotype came up a few times. Its antigen remains unknown. Unique molecular identifiers were used in preparing the TCRbeta library. TCRdb independently ran MiXCR on the PCR reads; one entry per CDR3 protein. The repertoire holds some 840,000 distinct CDR3 sequences, roughly 15% seen once, with approximately 4.5% in the top ten. Study observations and caveats: Approximately two months post-transplant, alpha-beta T cells reportedly originated from several hundred expanded graft clones. Surviving recipient T cells and thymic progenitors accounted for the high day-60 TCRbeta diversity observed in some patients. T-cell numbers and diversity one year post-transplant derived largely from freshly generated T cells.

This clonotype was obtained from a male patient younger than 18 who had a stem cell transplant for acute lymphoblastic leukemia, so the T cells may come from the graft donor. The sample consisted of PBMCs, mostly from graft donor cells, taken 360 days after TCRalphabeta/CD19-depleted stem cell transplant. The chain uses TRBV6-5 and TRBJ2-2; the D is unclear. CDR3: CASSYSRVGELFF. The CDR3 nucleotides read TGTGCCAGCAGTTACTCCCGGGTCGGGGAGCTGTTTTTT.